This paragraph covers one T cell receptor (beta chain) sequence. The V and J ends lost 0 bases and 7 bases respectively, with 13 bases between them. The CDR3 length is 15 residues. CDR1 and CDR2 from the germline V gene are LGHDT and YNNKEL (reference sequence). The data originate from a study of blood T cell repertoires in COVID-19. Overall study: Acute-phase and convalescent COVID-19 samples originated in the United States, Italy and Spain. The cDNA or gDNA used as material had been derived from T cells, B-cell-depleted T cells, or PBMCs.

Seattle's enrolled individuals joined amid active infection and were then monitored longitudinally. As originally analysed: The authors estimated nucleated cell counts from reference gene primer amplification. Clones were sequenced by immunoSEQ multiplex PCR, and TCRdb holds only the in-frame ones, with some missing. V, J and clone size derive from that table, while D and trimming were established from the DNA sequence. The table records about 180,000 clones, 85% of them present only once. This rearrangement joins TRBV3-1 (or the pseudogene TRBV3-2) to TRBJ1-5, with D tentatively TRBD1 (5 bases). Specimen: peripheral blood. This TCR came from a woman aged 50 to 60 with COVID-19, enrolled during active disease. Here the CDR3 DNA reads TGTGCCAGCAGCCAAGATTGGGGACTCGGGCAGCCCCAGCATTTT. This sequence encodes CASSQDWGLGQPQHF.